The T cell receptor beta chain under discussion was sequenced for a study of cytomegalovirus exposure and HLA in healthy donors. The study ran its PCR with 60 Vbeta and 13 Jbeta primers. Method: immunoSEQ multiplex PCR; TCRdb's copy keeps in-frame clones and lacks some. The data hold roughly 90,000 clones, with approximately 84% observed a single time. With V trimmed by 5 bases and J by 6 bases, 11 bases remained unmatched. This CDR3 has 15 residues. The germline V gene encodes CDR1 MDHEN and CDR2 SYDVKM. The V and J genes are TRBV28 and TRBJ1-2; 8 bases are a match to TRBD1. Sample: PBMCs. The clonotype originates from a man younger than 30 in good health and CMV-seronegative. Written as DNA, the CDR3 is TGTGCCAGCAGTGGCCCGGGGACAGGAGAAGATGGCTACACCTTC. Its protein is CASSGPGTGEDGYTF.